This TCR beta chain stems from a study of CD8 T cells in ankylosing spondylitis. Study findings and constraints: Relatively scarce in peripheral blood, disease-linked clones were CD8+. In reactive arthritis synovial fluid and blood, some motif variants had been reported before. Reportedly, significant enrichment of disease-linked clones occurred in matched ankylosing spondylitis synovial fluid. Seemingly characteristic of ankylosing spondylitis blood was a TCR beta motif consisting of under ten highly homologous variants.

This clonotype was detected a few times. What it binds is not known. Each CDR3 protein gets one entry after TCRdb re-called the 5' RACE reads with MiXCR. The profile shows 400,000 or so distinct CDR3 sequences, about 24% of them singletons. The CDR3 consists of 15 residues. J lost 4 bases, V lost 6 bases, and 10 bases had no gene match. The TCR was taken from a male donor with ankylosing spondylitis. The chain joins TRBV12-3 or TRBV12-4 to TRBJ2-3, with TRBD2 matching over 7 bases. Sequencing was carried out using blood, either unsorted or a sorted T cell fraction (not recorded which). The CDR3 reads CASSPRGRGADTQYF. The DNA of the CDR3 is TGTGCCAGCAGCCCGCGAGGGAGGGGCGCAGATACGCAGTATTTT.